This T cell receptor beta chain came from a study of T cells in localized non-small cell lung cancer. The CDR3 is made up of 15 amino acids. The V end was cut by 0 bases, the J end by 9 bases, with 16 bases between. Germline lookup yields CDR1 SGHRS and CDR2 YFSETQ. The data were produced by immunoSEQ multiplex PCR, yet TCRdb's version contains in-frame clones alone and is incomplete. The table lists 86,000 or so clones, 84% of them singletons, with 2.8% in the top ten. Sequences were derived from peripheral blood, sampled before any cancer treatment. The sequence was obtained from a man aged 35 to 69 with stage I lung adenocarcinoma. This chain connects TRBV5-1 to TRBJ2-1; D might be TRBD1 (6 bases). CDR3 loop: CASSLGQVQFSEQFF. The CDR3, as DNA: TGCGCCAGCAGCTTGGGACAGGTACAATTCAGTGAGCAGTTCTTC.